This T cell receptor beta chain originates from a study of cytomegalovirus exposure and HLA in healthy donors. Study-level information: A prior analysis found 117 million unique TCR beta sequences from 150 million to 200 million T cells. Study-level points and caveats: As was reported, the HLA-A and HLA-B alleles of most subjects were accurately predicted from TCR beta sequences. A later analysis by the authors found several of the most significant clusters apparently linked to common viral pathogens.

Comment on this clone: As yet, its antigen is unknown.

Primers for the PCR totalled 60 Vbeta and 13 Jbeta. The data were produced by immunoSEQ multiplex PCR, yet TCRdb's version contains in-frame clones alone and is incomplete. The table has approximately 210,000 clones, approximately 85% seen once. CDR1 is GTSNPN and CDR2 is SVGIG in the germline V gene (reference sequence). This CDR3 is 11 amino acids long. The rearrangement joins TRBV30 to TRBJ2-1; 11 bases are a match to TRBD2. The sequenced sample was PBMCs. The TCR sequence derives from a man younger than 30 in good health and CMV-seronegative. CDR3 sequence reads: CRASGRNEQFF. The CDR3 DNA reads TGTCGGGCTAGCGGGAGGAATGAGCAGTTCTTC. The whole variable domain, filled in from reference TRBV30 and TRBJ2-1, reads SQTIHQWPATLVQPVGSPLSLECTVEGTSNPNLYWYRQAAGRGLQLLFYSVGIGQISSEVPQNLSASRPQDRQFILSSKKLLLSDSGFYLCRASGRNEQFFGPGTRLTVL.